The 5 T cell receptor beta chains below come from one sample, sequenced in a study of T cells after yellow fever vaccination. Using its own MiXCR run on the 5' RACE reads, TCRdb lists one record per CDR3 protein. The data show 500,000 to 700,000 distinct CDR3 sequences, roughly 19% seen once. The input for sequencing was PBMCs, taken 15 days after the yellow fever booster vaccination. These receptors were taken from a man aged 30 to 45 who received the YFV17D yellow fever vaccine.

The chain carries TRBV12-3 or TRBV12-4 and TRBJ1-2; TRBD1 matches 7 bases. CDR3 length: 13 amino acids. V dropped 4 bases and J dropped 2; count of bases not matched to a gene: 1. The CDR3 loop is CASSSGGNYGYTF. CDR3 nucleotide sequence: TGTGCCAGCAGTTCAGGGGGGAACTATGGCTACACCTTC.

This clonotype has more than one count but fewer than ten. The V and J genes are TRBV5-1 and TRBJ2-3; 8 bases map to TRBD2. The CDR3 loop spans 15 amino acids. Germline V lookup: CDR1 SGHRS, CDR2 YFSETQ. Losses at the gene ends were 0 bases for V and 3 bases for J; bases not matched to a gene: 3. The CDR3 bases are TGCGCCAGCAGCTTGGACGGGAGGGTGACAGATACGCAGTATTTT. This gives the protein CASSLDGRVTDTQYF.

V and J are TRBV5-1 and TRBJ2-3; D ambiguous. V lost 4 bases to trimming and J lost 2 bases, with 8 bases between them. The CDR3 spans 13 residues. Germline V gene data show CDR1 as SGHRS and CDR2 as YFSETQ. The CDR3 is CASSRHSTDTQYF. Here the CDR3 DNA reads TGCGCCAGCAGCCGACACTCCACAGATACGCAGTATTTT.

This clonotype was detected a few times. The chain joins TRBV10-3 to TRBJ2-3, with TRBD2 as a possible D gene (5 bases). In germline, CDR1 is ENHRY, CDR2 SYGVKD. This CDR3 spans 14 amino acids. With 0 bases removed from V and 11 bases from J, the gap between germline ends came to 15 bases. Here the CDR3 reads CAISESETSFQQYF. In DNA, the CDR3 is TGTGCCATCAGTGAGTCCGAAACTAGTTTCCAGCAGTATTTT.

The CDR3 DNA reads as TGTGCCAGCAGCTTAGCTAACTTCTACGAGCAGTACTTC. It is translated as CASSLANFYEQYF. The chain couples TRBV7-2 to TRBJ2-7; D gene unclear. V lost 0 bases and J lost 3, with 6 bases in between. The CDR3 is made up of 13 amino acids. The V gene's germline CDR1 is SGHTA and CDR2 FQGNSA.